The T cell receptor beta chain described here comes from a study of T cell responses to AZD1222 COVID-19 vaccine. About the study: Combined were second doses at about 4 or about 12 weeks.

The method was immunoSEQ multiplex PCR; TCRdb's version includes in-frame clones alone and lacks a portion of them. The data hold around 120,000 clones, with less than 90% observed a single time. V was cut by 6 bases and J by 3 bases, with 11 bases left in between. CDR1 and CDR2 (germline): MNHEY, SVGAGI. The CDR3 is made up of 13 amino acids. The source material was peripheral blood, sampled on day 0 of AZD1222 vaccination. The source is an adult in good health. V is TRBV6-5 and J is TRBJ1-1; D possibly corresponds to TRBD1 (5 bases). Here the CDR3 DNA reads TGTGCCAGCAGCGCTCAGGGTCACACTGAAGCTTTCTTT. It specifies CASSAQGHTEAFF.